One and the same sample provided the 16 T cell receptor beta chains below, sequenced in a study of blood T cells in healthy people across ages. With a J-beta primer mix and a sample-barcoded 5' primer, a second PCR ran about 6 to 11 cycles. TCRdb re-analysed the 5' RACE reads in MiXCR, keeping a single row per CDR3 protein. The repertoire has just under 900,000 distinct CDR3 sequences, less than 35% of them found once; the top ten carry approximately 15%. The sequencing input was blood. These receptors originate from an elderly woman in good health.

The chain employs TRBV6-2 or TRBV6-3 and TRBJ1-3, with D hard to call. Germline V gives CDR1 MNHEY, CDR2 SVGEGT. The V gene lost 10 bases and the J gene lost 2 bases, with 15 bases spanning the gap. The CDR3 is 14 amino acids. In nucleotides, the CDR3 is TGTGCCACCACCTGGGGAACTGCTGGAAACACCATATATTTT. It specifies CATTWGTAGNTIYF.

Notes on this clonotype: One base away lies a much larger clone, so this may be a sequencing read error. The DNA of the CDR3 is TGCGCCAGCAGCTGCACAGGGGTTCGGGCCTATGGCTACACCTTC. It is translated as CASSCTGVRAYGYTF. The chain joins TRBV5-1 to TRBJ1-2; 7 bases are a match to TRBD1. The CDR3 consists of 15 residues. In germline, CDR1 is SGHRS, CDR2 YFSETQ. V lost 3 bases, J lost 4 bases, and 9 bases stayed unmatched.

This clonotype was recorded many times. The V and J genes are TRBV3-1 and TRBJ2-5, with a tentative D call TRBD2 (5 bases). Per the germline V gene, CDR1 is LGHDT and CDR2 is YNNKEL (reference sequence). The V and J ends lost 5 bases and 5 bases respectively, with 18 bases between them. The CDR3 has 15 residues. CDR3 in amino acids: CASSSTLEVGETQYF. DNA for the CDR3: TGTGCCAGCAGCTCCACACTAGAGGTTGGCGAGACCCAGTACTTC.

Ten or more counts support this clonotype. The rearrangement links TRBV20-1 to TRBJ2-3; 10 bases are shared with TRBD2. The length of the CDR3 is 17 residues. V gave up 4 bases and J gave up 3 bases; unmatched junction bases: 13. Germline assignment: CDR1 DFQATT and CDR2 SNEGSKA (reference sequence). CDR3 DNA sequence: TGCAGTGCTACATCTCCGGGGGCTAGCGGGGGAACAGATACGCAGTATTTT. Residues: CSATSPGASGGTDTQYF.

This clonotype has more than one count but fewer than ten. The rearrangement joins TRBV6-5 to TRBJ1-1; tentatively, D is TRBD1 (5 bases). Germline V gives CDR1 MNHEY, CDR2 SVGAGI. This CDR3 has 15 amino acids. Trimming stripped 0 bases from V and 1 base from J, with 9 bases between. CDR3 region: CASSYSGDRNTEAFF. The DNA of the CDR3 is TGTGCCAGCAGTTACTCGGGGGACCGGAACACTGAAGCTTTCTTT.

This clonotype was counted at least ten times. CDR3: CASSPRQGSPKNIQYF. For the CDR3, the DNA is TGTGCCAGCTCGCCTCGACAGGGTAGCCCCAAAAACATTCAGTACTTC. V is TRBV18 and J is TRBJ2-4; TRBD1 aligns across 7 bases. CDR1 KGHSH and CDR2 LQKENI come from the germline V gene. Germline trimming cut 6 bases from V and 2 bases from J; bases unmatched to any gene: 10. CDR3 length: 16 amino acids.

Note on this clonotype: A read error may be the cause here, since a much bigger clone is one base away. V usage is TRBV7-2 and J usage is TRBJ2-5; the D is unclear. CDR1 is SGHTA, CDR2 FQGNSA, per germline. The CDR3 loop spans 13 amino acids. V was trimmed by 1 base and J by 11 bases, leaving 14 bases between them. The CDR3 coding sequence is TGTGCCAGCAGCTTAGGCGGCAATGATGAGCAGTACTTC. As protein: CASSLGGNDEQYF.

This clonotype was counted many times. This CDR3 is CASSRGLAGVTDTQYF. The CDR3 DNA sequence: TGTGCCAGCAGCCGTGGACTAGCGGGGGTCACAGATACGCAGTATTTT. The V gene is TRBV7-6, the J gene TRBJ2-3; the match to TRBD2 covers 13 bases. Germline V gene lookup returns CDR1 SGHVS and CDR2 FNYEAQ. With 5 bases clipped from V and 2 bases from J, the junction kept 4 bases outside the gene matches. CDR3 length: 16 amino acids.

This chain uses TRBV5-1 with TRBJ2-3; D might be TRBD1 (6 bases). Germline CDR1 reads SGHRS; CDR2 reads YFSETQ. This CDR3 region has 15 residues. V lost 3 bases to trimming and J lost 2 bases, with 13 bases between them. Written as DNA, the CDR3 is TGCGCCAGCAGCTCCGGACAGCACCACACAGATACGCAGTATTTT. Amino acids: CASSSGQHHTDTQYF.

This clonotype was detected many times. This rearrangement joins TRBV7-2 to TRBJ1-2, with a tentative D call TRBD1 (6 bases). The V and J ends lost 5 bases and 4 bases respectively, with 14 bases between them. The CDR3 runs 14 residues. Germline values: CDR1 SGHTA, CDR2 FQGNSA. CDR3 nucleotide sequence: TGTGCCAGCAGCGCTGGGACATTCGGCTATGGCTACACCTTC. Encoded protein: CASSAGTFGYGYTF.

This clonotype was counted many times. The chain joins TRBV6-5 to TRBJ1-1, with 7 positions matching TRBD1. V was clipped by 6 bases and J by 5 bases; unmatched bases: 6. Germline V gene lookup returns CDR1 MNHEY and CDR2 SVGAGI. The CDR3 spans 13 residues. The CDR3 region is CASRRQGRTEAFF. CDR3 sequence (DNA): TGTGCCAGCAGACGACAGGGCCGGACTGAAGCTTTCTTT.

This sequence joins TRBV6-2 or TRBV6-3 and TRBJ2-5; the match to TRBD1 covers 8 bases. CDR1 MNHEY and CDR2 SVGEGT come from the germline V gene. The junction had 18 bases not matched to a gene; V was cut back by 4 bases and J by 11 bases. This CDR3 has 16 amino acids. CDR3 residues: CASSWKRQGTYNEQYF. In nucleotides, the CDR3 is TGTGCCAGCAGTTGGAAAAGACAGGGGACCTACAATGAGCAGTACTTC.

This clonotype was picked up many times. This chain links TRBV7-9 with TRBJ2-7; D is unresolved. V lost 3 bases, J lost 5 bases, and 14 bases lay in between. Per the germline V gene, CDR1 is SEHNR and CDR2 is FQNEAQ (reference sequence). The CDR3 runs 14 residues. This CDR3 is CASSLWPTSHEQYF. CDR3 sequence (DNA): TGTGCCAGCAGCTTGTGGCCCACGTCGCACGAGCAGTACTTC.

V gene TRBV3-1 combines with J gene TRBJ1-1; no clear D. V was pared by 0 bases and J by 0 bases, with 23 bases between. CDR3 size: 20 residues. Germline CDR1 reads LGHDT; CDR2 reads YNNKEL (reference sequence). The chain's CDR3 is CASSQEGASGRRNLNTEAFF. In DNA form, the CDR3 reads TGTGCCAGCAGCCAAGAGGGAGCCTCCGGGAGACGGAATCTGAACACTGAAGCTTTCTTT.

The rearrangement uses TRBV12-3 or TRBV12-4 and TRBJ1-1, with a possible D match to TRBD1 (5 bases). This CDR3 is built from 12 residues. Trimming shortened V by 8 bases and J by 6 bases, and 13 bases separated the two germline ends. CDR3 region: CASGGTLAEAFF. Written as DNA, the CDR3 is TGTGCCAGCGGGGGGACTTTGGCTGAAGCTTTCTTT.

There are many counts of this clonotype. This sequence joins TRBV5-1 and TRBJ2-5, with a weak D call TRBD1 (6 bases). V dropped 2 bases and J dropped 3 bases, with 11 bases sitting between them. CDR3 length equals 14 residues. CDR1 is SGHRS and CDR2 is YFSETQ in the germline V gene. CDR3 in DNA: TGCGCCAGCAGCTTCCAGGGGTCGAAAGAGACCCAGTACTTC. Translating gives CASSFQGSKETQYF.